One and the same sample provided the 16 T cell receptor beta chains below, sequenced in a study of CD4 T cells in relation to SARS-CoV-2 and coronaviruses. Only in-frame clones appear in the TCRdb table, and some are missing; sequencing was by immunoSEQ multiplex PCR. The table records 50,000 to 65,000 clones, about 92% of them present only once. The sample comprised naive CD4+ T cells from PBMCs. Subset indicated: naive CD4+ T cells isolated by negative enrichment. These receptors came from an adult with COVID-19.

This clone was observed a few times. V and J are TRBV19 and TRBJ2-3; no clear D. The length of the CDR3 is 15 residues. V shed 1 base and J shed 2 bases, with 10 bases lying between them. Per germline, CDR1 LNHDA and CDR2 SQIVND (reference sequence). CDR3 DNA sequence: TGTGCCAGTAGTATAGGGGCGGAATACACAGATACGCAGTATTTT. Translating gives CASSIGAEYTDTQYF.

CDR3 sequence (DNA): TGTGCCAGTAGCCGAGGGACACTGAACACTGAAGCTTTCTTT. Protein product: CASSRGTLNTEAFF. V gene TRBV19 combines with J gene TRBJ1-1; possibly TRBD1 for D (6 bases). Germline V lookup: CDR1 LNHDA, CDR2 SQIVND (reference sequence). V lost 6 bases and J lost 0, with 11 bases in between. The CDR3 runs to 14 residues.

The genes are TRBV3-1 (or the pseudogene TRBV3-2) and TRBJ2-2; D is possibly TRBD2 (6 bases). V lost 0 bases to trimming and J lost 5 bases, with 16 bases between them. CDR1 is LGHDT and CDR2 is YNNKEL in the germline V gene (reference sequence). The CDR3 extends over 17 amino acids. CDR3 sequence: CASSQDQPGARTGELFF. As DNA, the CDR3 is TGTGCCAGCAGCCAAGATCAACCGGGAGCAAGAACCGGGGAGCTGTTTTTT.

This clone has just a few counts. V is TRBV7-2 and J is TRBJ2-7; TRBD2 might be the D (5 bases). Germline V gene data show CDR1 as SGHTA and CDR2 as FQGNSA. The CDR3 sequence is 14 residues long. V was shortened by 1 base and J by 0 bases, with 7 bases between the two germline ends. The CDR3 DNA follows: TGTGCCAGCAGCTTAGAGCGGAACTCCTACGAGCAGTACTTC. Translated, it gives CASSLERNSYEQYF.

V and J are TRBV6-5 and TRBJ2-1; TRBD2 matches 10 bases. The CDR3 consists of 15 residues. Germline CDR1 reads MNHEY; CDR2 reads SVGAGI. V trimming: 7 bases; J trimming: 4 bases; junction bases outside the gene matches: 7. CDR3 nucleotide sequence: TGTGCCAGCAAAATCAGCGGGAGGGGGTACAATGAGCAGTTCTTC. Protein sequence: CASKISGRGYNEQFF.

This rearrangement joins TRBV19 to TRBJ1-1; D gene uncertain. Germline lookup yields CDR1 LNHDA and CDR2 SQIVND (reference sequence). CDR3 length equals 13 residues. Trimming took off 8 bases at V and 6 bases at J, with 16 bases between the two ends. CDR3: CASCTLRGPEAFF. CDR3 DNA sequence: TGTGCCAGTTGTACCCTCCGAGGCCCTGAAGCTTTCTTT.

The chain employs TRBV11-2 and TRBJ2-7, with 10 bases that match TRBD2. Trimming removed 4 bases from V and 0 bases from J; junction bases left unmatched: 12. The CDR3 covers 18 residues. Germline V gene data show CDR1 as SGHAT and CDR2 as FQNNGV. This CDR3 is CASSSIRGLAASSYEQYF. DNA of the CDR3: TGTGCCAGCAGCTCGATTAGAGGACTAGCGGCGAGCTCCTACGAGCAGTACTTC.

The chain couples TRBV6-5 to TRBJ2-5; D not resolved. V was clipped by 6 bases and J by 9 bases, with 20 bases between them. The CDR3 is 14 residues long. Germline V gives CDR1 MNHEY, CDR2 SVGAGI. Written as DNA, the CDR3 is TGTGCCAGCAGCCCAACCCGGTCGACTGTGGCCCAGTACTTC. Translated: CASSPTRSTVAQYF.

On this clone: Other nucleotide sequences from this sample produce the same CDR3. The chain joins TRBV15 to TRBJ2-3; D remains unclear. Trimming cost V 3 bases and J 2 bases, with 6 bases left between them. The CDR3 covers 13 residues. Germline CDR1 LNHNV, CDR2 YYDKDF (reference sequence). The CDR3 DNA reads TGTGCCACCAGCAGGGACCTCACAGATACGCAGTATTTT. Translation: CATSRDLTDTQYF.

The chain carries TRBV14 and TRBJ2-7; weak D call: TRBD2 (5 bases). The CDR3 consists of 11 residues. V dropped 1 base and J dropped 9 bases, with 7 bases sitting between them. Germline assignment: CDR1 SGHDN and CDR2 FVKESK. CDR3 sequence (DNA): TGTGCCAGCAGCCAAGGTGGAGGGCAGTACTTC. It encodes CASSQGGGQYF.

This clone showed up just once. The V gene is TRBV6-5, the J gene TRBJ2-3, with D perhaps matching TRBD1 (6 bases). Germline CDR1 MNHEY, CDR2 SVGAGI. Trimming pared 6 bases from V and 0 bases from J, leaving 7 bases between. The CDR3 sequence is 13 residues long. This CDR3 reads CASRDSSTDTQYF. CDR3 sequence (DNA): TGTGCCAGCAGGGACAGTAGCACAGATACGCAGTATTTT.

The gene calls are TRBV19 and TRBJ2-2; possibly TRBD1 or TRBD2 for D (6 bases each). Per the germline V gene, CDR1 is LNHDA and CDR2 is SQIVND (reference sequence). Deletions cut 3 bases from V and 4 bases from J, with 21 bases between. The CDR3 has 18 amino acids. CDR3: CASSMAPRRGHSTGELFF. For the CDR3, the DNA is TGTGCCAGTAGTATGGCCCCCCGGAGGGGACATTCCACCGGGGAGCTGTTTTTT.

The chain has TRBV5-4 and TRBJ2-7, with D maybe TRBD2 (6 bases). The germline CDR1 and CDR2 sequences are SGHNT and YYREEE (reference sequence). This CDR3 is 15 amino acids long. The ends were cut back, 4 bases at V and 4 bases at J, with 18 bases in the middle. The CDR3 reads CASSPTSRRTYEQYF. CDR3 coding DNA: TGTGCCAGCAGCCCGACTAGTCGTCGAACGTACGAGCAGTACTTC. Based on the CDR3 plus reference TRBV5-4 and TRBJ2-7, the full variable domain is ETGVTQSPTHLIKTRGQQVTLRCSSQSGHNTVSWYQQALGQGPQFIFQYYREEENGRGNFPPRFSGLQFPNYSSELNVNALELDDSALYLCASSPTSRRTYEQYFGPGTRLTVT.

The chain has TRBV27 and TRBJ2-4; a weak D match, TRBD2 (6 bases). The length of the CDR3 is 16 residues. From germline, CDR1 is MNHEY and CDR2 SMNVEV (reference sequence). V was shortened by 2 bases and J by 0 bases, with 11 bases between the two germline ends. The CDR3 bases are TGTGCCAGCAGTTTACAGGGAGGTATAGCCAAAAACATTCAGTACTTC. It translates to CASSLQGGIAKNIQYF.

V and J are TRBV7-3 and TRBJ2-3; 9 nucleotides agree with TRBD1. Germline V lookup: CDR1 SGHTA, CDR2 FQGTGA. V gave up 1 base and J gave up 3 bases; unmatched junction bases: 2. The CDR3 is made up of 15 amino acids. This CDR3 reads CASSLMGQGTDTQYF. In nucleotides, the CDR3 is TGTGCCAGCAGCTTAATGGGACAGGGTACAGATACGCAGTATTTT.

The chain links TRBV27 to TRBJ1-5; TRBD1 matches at 7 bases. Germline CDR1 MNHEY, CDR2 SMNVEV (reference sequence). The CDR3 consists of 18 residues. V lost 3 bases, J lost 0 bases, and 11 bases stayed unmatched. CDR3 coding DNA: TGTGCCAGCAGTTTTTCCTCCACAGGGGCTCTTAGCAATCAGCCCCAGCATTTT. It yields the protein CASSFSSTGALSNQPQHF.